These T cell receptor beta chains were read from a single sample in a study of PD-1 blockade in classical Hodgkin lymphoma. Only in-frame clones appear in the TCRdb table, and some are missing; sequencing was by immunoSEQ multiplex PCR. The sample comprises 35,000 to 55,000 clones, roughly 78% of which are singletons, and around 2.8% rests with the top ten. This specimen was peripheral blood mononuclear cells (PBMCs), taken before the second cycle of nivolumab. These TCRs come from a human donor with classical Hodgkin lymphoma. CDR3s include the opening cysteine and the closing phenylalanine or tryptophan. Each record gives: V gene, clone size, J gene, D gene, CDR3 protein, CDR3 DNA. D genes are given only for firm matches. Clone size is stated in some rows and not others, as once, few, many or a class when expanded.

>TRBV19|NA|TRBJ1-1|TRBD1
CASSLPGQGAGTEAFF
TGTGCCAGTAGTCTCCCGGGACAGGGGGCGGGCACTGAAGCTTTCTTT
>TRBV5-1|few|TRBJ1-4|NA
CASSLDVATNEKLFF
TGCGCCAGCAGCTTGGACGTTGCAACTAATGAAAAACTGTTTTTT
>TRBV9|few|TRBJ1-2|NA
CASSAQANYGYTF
TGTGCCAGCAGCGCGCAGGCTAACTATGGCTACACCTTC
>TRBV7-2|NA|TRBJ2-7|TRBD2
CASSLANGGGEQYF
TGTGCCAGCAGCTTAGCTAACGGGGGGGGCGAGCAGTACTTC
>TRBV27|NA|TRBJ2-7|NA
CARGQCSVYEQYF
TGTGCCAGAGGACAGTGTAGCGTCTACGAGCAGTACTTC
>TRBV4-1|NA|TRBJ2-3|TRBD2
CASSQDSLAGDPDTQYF
TGCGCCAGCAGCCAAGATAGCCTAGCGGGAGATCCAGATACGCAGTATTTT
>TRBV6-6|NA|TRBJ2-7|NA
CASSYLGSEQYF
TGTGCCAGCAGTTACTTAGGTTCCGAGCAGTACTTC
>TRBV14|NA|TRBJ1-1|NA
CASSQEGGRFAEAFF
TGTGCCAGCAGCCAAGAAGGGGGGAGATTCGCTGAAGCTTTCTTT
>TRBV6-6|NA|TRBJ2-7|TRBD1
CASSYSRGQGSYEQYF
TGTGCCAGCAGTTACTCGAGGGGACAGGGGAGCTACGAGCAGTACTTC
>TRBV30|NA|TRBJ1-1|TRBD1
CAWSKRGRGTEAFF
TGTGCCTGGAGTAAAAGGGGGCGAGGGACTGAAGCTTTCTTT
>TRBV7-7|few|TRBJ2-1|TRBD2
CASSSSGSAYNEQFF
TGTGCTAGCAGCTCGAGCGGGAGTGCCTACAATGAGCAGTTCTTC
>TRBV9|NA|TRBJ2-2|NA
CASSVAVSGTGELFF
TGTGCCAGCAGCGTAGCTGTGTCGGGCACCGGGGAGCTGTTTTTT
>TRBV28|NA|TRBJ2-6|TRBD1
CASSTYITGTGGESGANVLTF
TGTGCCAGCAGCACATACATCACCGGGACAGGGGGCGAATCTGGGGCCAACGTCCTGACTTTC
>TRBV4-3|NA|TRBJ1-2|NA
CASSHANYGYTF
TGCGCCAGCAGCCACGCTAACTATGGCTACACCTTC
>TRBV13|NA|TRBJ2-1|TRBD2
CASSQPGLYNEQFF
TGTGCCAGCAGCCAACCGGGACTATACAATGAGCAGTTCTTC
>TRBV7-3|NA|TRBJ2-1|NA
CASSPTTSLGEQFF
TGTGCCAGCAGCCCCACAACTAGCCTGGGTGAGCAGTTCTTC
>TRBV27|once|TRBJ2-1|NA
CASKFVGPAQFF
TGTGCCAGCAAGTTCGTTGGTCCGGCGCAGTTCTTC
>TRBV4-2|NA|TRBJ2-7|NA
CASSQGSGEQYF
TGTGCCAGCAGCCAAGGGAGTGGAGAGCAGTACTTC
>TRBV7-9|once|TRBJ2-7|NA
CASSLAQYEQYF
TGTGCCAGCAGCTTAGCGCAGTACGAGCAGTACTTC
>TRBV7-6|NA|TRBJ1-5|NA
CASSAEGGVLNQPQHF
TGTGCCAGCAGCGCAGAAGGAGGGGTTCTCAATCAGCCCCAGCATTTT
>TRBV19|NA|TRBJ2-1|NA
CASSIQGSSYNEQFF
TGTGCCAGTAGTATCCAAGGCAGCTCCTACAATGAGCAGTTCTTC
>TRBV27|NA|TRBJ1-4|TRBD1
CASSFGTGVFYKEKLFF
TGTGCCAGCAGTTTCGGGACAGGGGTATTCTATAAGGAAAAACTGTTTTTT
>TRBV4-2|NA|TRBJ2-5|NA
CASSQVRTDSAQTQYF
TGTGCCAGCAGCCAAGTTCGTACTGACTCCGCCCAAACCCAGTACTTC
>TRBV2|NA|TRBJ1-2|NA
CASKSSGDGYTF
TGTGCCAGCAAGTCGTCAGGGGATGGCTACACCTTC
>TRBV27|NA|TRBJ2-7|TRBD1
CASSLQGANYEQYF
TGTGCCAGCAGTTTACAGGGGGCCAACTACGAGCAGTACTTC